The 7 T cell receptor beta chains below all came from one sample that was sequenced in a study of T-cell memory formation after mild COVID-19. TCRdb re-derived calls from the 5' RACE reads in MiXCR, one entry per CDR3 protein. The sample shows some 450,000 distinct CDR3 sequences, 20% of them seen only once. Sequenced material: PBMCs or a T cell subset sorted from them (not recorded which). The receptors here all came from an adult woman who had mild COVID-19 (a few samples of this study predate the infection). Cell type and time point are not known.

V and J are TRBV5-1 and TRBJ2-1; 10 bases match TRBD2. V shed 3 bases and J 7 bases; nucleotides not matched to a gene: 7. The CDR3 runs 15 residues. Germline V gene data show CDR1 as SGHRS and CDR2 as YFSETQ. The chain's CDR3 is CASSSRLAGTNEQFF. The DNA of the CDR3 is TGCGCCAGCAGCTCCCGACTAGCGGGCACAAATGAGCAGTTCTTC.

This clonotype occurred many times. J is TRBJ2-7 and V is TRBV4-2, with 8 bases that match TRBD1. Germline V gene lookup returns CDR1 LGHNA and CDR2 YNFKEQ. The CDR3 loop spans 15 amino acids. The junction had 4 bases not matched to a gene; V was cut back by 2 bases and J by 1 base. As DNA, the CDR3 is TGTGCCAGCAGCCAACCGGGACAGGTGTCCTACGAGCAGTACTTC. Its translation is CASSQPGQVSYEQYF.

The chain employs TRBV4-1 and TRBJ1-1, with D unclear. Trimming cost V 6 bases and J 1 base, with 6 bases left between them. The CDR3 length is 12 residues. Germline CDR1 MGHRA, CDR2 YSYEKL. CDR3 protein: CASRGANTEAFF. The DNA for the CDR3 is TGCGCCAGCAGGGGAGCGAACACTGAAGCTTTCTTT.

J is TRBJ2-2 and V is TRBV25-1; the match to TRBD1 covers 10 bases. Trimming removed 6 bases from V and 5 bases from J; junction bases left unmatched: 6. CDR1 and CDR2 from the germline V gene are MGHDK and SYGVNS. The CDR3 runs 15 residues. CDR3 protein: CASSGDRGRTGELFF. CDR3 in DNA: TGTGCCAGCAGCGGGGACAGGGGAAGAACCGGGGAGCTGTTTTTT.

This chain connects TRBV27 to TRBJ1-5; no clear D. This CDR3 has 15 residues. Per the germline V gene, CDR1 is MNHEY and CDR2 is SMNVEV (reference sequence). Trimming shortened V by 9 bases and J by 3 bases, and 18 bases separated the two germline ends. The CDR3 coding sequence is TGTGCCAGTCGGGAGGCGGCCCTTCACAATCAGCCCCAGCATTTT. Protein product: CASREAALHNQPQHF.

The rearrangement links TRBV20-1 to TRBJ1-5; unclear D gene. Trimming stripped 0 bases from V and 6 bases from J, with 6 bases between. The CDR3 has 12 residues. Germline-derived CDR1 and CDR2 are DFQATT and SNEGSKA (reference sequence). CDR3 protein: CSAREGFQPQHF. In nucleotides, the CDR3 is TGCAGTGCTAGAGAAGGGTTTCAGCCCCAGCATTTT.

The rearrangement uses TRBV7-2 and TRBJ2-1; perhaps TRBD1 as D (6 bases). The V end was cut by 5 bases, the J end by 10 bases, with 21 bases between. The germline CDR1 and CDR2 sequences are SGHTA and FQGNSA. This CDR3 is 15 amino acids long. CDR3 in amino acids: CASSTPGTRHREQFF. The CDR3 DNA reads TGTGCCAGCAGCACCCCCGGGACACGCCACAGGGAGCAGTTCTTC.